This entry is about one TCR beta chain. There are many counts of this clonotype. Its binding antigen is unknown. Base qualities are not at hand, and no much larger clone is one base apart. To demonstrate the VDJtools post-analysis software, the study profiled TCR beta repertoires from the peripheral blood of about 13 young patients with multiple sclerosis. The multiple sclerosis patients were children and adolescents ranging in age from about 6 to 16 years. Clipping removes 2 bases from V and 9 bases from J, with 12 as the unmatched junction base count. The CDR3 numbers 16 residues from cysteine through phenylalanine. The retained sequence is limited to the CDR3, 48 bases, with the frame set at the first base. Sequences LGHNA (CDR1) and YNFKEQ (CDR2) are obtained from the germline V gene. Libraries were constructed by PCR. The data were produced on an Illumina HiSeq 2500. Unique molecular identifiers were incorporated into TCR beta cDNA libraries to reduce PCR and sequencing biases. Per 1 to 10 million input T cells, some 500,000 cDNA molecules were obtained, such that each molecule approximated one T cell. The patient libraries were prepared and sequenced with the same protocol used for the earlier healthy control dataset. Samples belonging to the same batch were prepared together, multiplexed and sequenced on a shared HiSeq lane. In the original analysis: Raw barcoded reads were processed with MIGEC, and single-read molecular identifier groups were discarded before consensus assembly and CDR3 extraction. VDJtools was used for post-analysis of the clonotype tables, with diversity normalized by down-sampling every dataset to the smallest sample size. To correct batch-related cross-sample contamination, repertoire overlap clustering matched CDR3 amino acid sequences but not nucleotide sequences. TCRdb redid the processing of the public reads, applying fastp at Q25 and MiXCR, and retained in-frame beta chains. Rows with a matching CDR3 protein are joined into one entry that keeps the most common DNA and genes. The V and J calls here are based on TCRdb, not the publication. This sample gives over 250,000 distinct CDR3 sequences in total; 30% to 45% of them show up just once. The ten largest account for around 4.8% of the sample.

This record belongs to a study of post-analysis software for immune sequencing data (dated by TCRdb to the mid-2010s). Study-level background: Recorded disease courses included relapsing-remitting, secondary progressive and progressive-relapsing multiple sclerosis, with some patients lacking subtype annotation. A subset of samples was prepared in parallel using single-end sample barcoding, then pooled and co-amplified after Illumina adapter ligation. The patient repertoires were compared against 11 previously published healthy control repertoires obtained from donors aged about 6 to 28 years. Summary of the overall study and its limitations: The control group was slightly older than the multiple sclerosis patient group. Patients showed significantly higher frequencies than controls for a handful of TRBV segments, among them TRBV5-6, TRBV5-1 and TRBV20-1. Multiple sclerosis patients had significantly lower normalized Chao1 diversity than controls, a result that suggests substantial peripheral T-cell clonal expansion. When samples were clustered directly using the F measure, samples prepared in the same batch co-clustered strongly, which prompted a batch-effect correction.

Material: blood. The TCR originated in a girl aged 10 to 17 with multiple sclerosis. The chain is assembled from TRBV4-2 and TRBJ2-1; TRBD2 agrees with 8 junctional bases. The CDR3 amino acid sequence is: CASSQKLGLESSEQFF. The nucleotide sequence reads as follows: TGTGCCAGCAGCCAAAAACTGGGACTAGAGAGTTCTGAGCAGTTCTTC.